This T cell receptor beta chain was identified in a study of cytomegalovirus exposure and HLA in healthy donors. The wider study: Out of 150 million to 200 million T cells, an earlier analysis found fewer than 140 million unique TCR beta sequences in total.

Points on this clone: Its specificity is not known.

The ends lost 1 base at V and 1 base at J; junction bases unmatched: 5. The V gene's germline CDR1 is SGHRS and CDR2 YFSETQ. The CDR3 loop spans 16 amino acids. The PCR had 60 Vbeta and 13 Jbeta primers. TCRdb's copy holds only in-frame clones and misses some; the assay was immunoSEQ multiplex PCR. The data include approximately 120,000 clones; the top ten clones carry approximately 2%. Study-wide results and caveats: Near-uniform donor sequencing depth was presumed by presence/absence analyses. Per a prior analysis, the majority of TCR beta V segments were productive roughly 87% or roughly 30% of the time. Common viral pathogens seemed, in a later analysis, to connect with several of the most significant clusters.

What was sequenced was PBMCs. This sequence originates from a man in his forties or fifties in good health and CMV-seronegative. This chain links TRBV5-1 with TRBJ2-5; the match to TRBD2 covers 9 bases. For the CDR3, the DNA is TGCGCCAGCAGCTTGTACACTAGCGGGCTCCAAGAGACCCAGTACTTC. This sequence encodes CASSLYTSGLQETQYF. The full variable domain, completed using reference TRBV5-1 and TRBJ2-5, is KAGVTQTPRYLIKTRGQQVTLSCSPISGHRSVSWYQQTPGQGLQFLFEYFSETQRNKGNFPGRFSGRQFSNSRSEMNVSTLELGDSALYLCASSLYTSGLQETQYFGPGTRLLVL.